The 6 T cell receptor beta chains given below trace back to one sample, sequenced in a study of CD8+CD57+ T cells in acquired aplastic anemia. Sequencing involved patients with CD8+CD57+ cell expansion previously shown by flow cytometry. Genomic DNA templated the TCR beta VDJ and CDR3 profiling. TCRdb passed the reads through MiXCR, listing each CDR3 protein once. The sample lists hundreds of thousands of distinct CDR3 sequences; under 65% were seen once. The specimen sequenced was sorted CD4+, CD8+, or CD8+CD57+ T cells (not recorded which) from PBMCs. Receptors originate from a human donor with aplastic anemia.

The chain joins TRBV7-9 to TRBJ1-1; TRBD1 is a possible D gene (5 bases). From germline, CDR1 is SEHNR and CDR2 FQNEAQ (reference sequence). V was trimmed by 4 bases and J by 0 bases, leaving 18 bases between them. The CDR3 runs 17 residues. In DNA form, the CDR3 reads TGTGCCAGCAGCTCCCCAGGGCTGAGGGCATTGAACACTGAAGCTTTCTTT. It is translated as CASSSPGLRALNTEAFF.

This clonotype was observed many times. V gene TRBV10-3 combines with J gene TRBJ1-1; 7 bases align to TRBD1. This CDR3 contains 11 residues. Per germline, CDR1 ENHRY and CDR2 SYGVKD. The ends lost 11 bases at V and 12 bases at J; junction bases unmatched: 12. CDR3: CAASGGQAPFF. CDR3 coding DNA: TGTGCCGCCTCAGGGGGGCAGGCCCCTTTCTTT.

The chain employs TRBV5-1 and TRBJ2-6; D unclear. The CDR3 is 10 amino acids. The V end lost 3 bases, the J end lost 15 bases, and 7 bases lay between the germline ends. Germline CDR1 reads SGHRS; CDR2 reads YFSETQ. CDR3 DNA sequence: TGCGCCAGCAGCTCGGCGGACCTGACTTTC. It yields the protein CASSSADLTF.

The rearrangement links TRBV2 to TRBJ2-7; D is possibly TRBD1 or TRBD2 (5 bases each). The CDR3 spans 13 residues. CDR1 is SNHLY and CDR2 is FYNNEI in the germline V gene. The V end was cut by 10 bases, the J end by 2 bases, with 15 bases between. DNA of the CDR3: TGTGCCATCGACGGGGCAGGCCCCTACGAGCAGTACTTC. This translates into CAIDGAGPYEQYF.

On this clonotype itself: Likely a read error: the CDR3 ends without its conserved phenylalanine or tryptophan. The chain carries TRBV5-1 and TRBJ2-1; the D gene is possibly TRBD2 (5 bases). The CDR3 totals 16 residues. The germline gives CDR1 SGHRS, CDR2 YFSETQ. V was shortened by 0 bases and J by 2 bases, with 12 bases between the two germline ends. CDR3 sequence (DNA): TGCGCCAGCAGCTTGGCCGGTGGGAGCGCCTACAATGAGCAGTTCAGA. This encodes CASSLAGGSAYNEQFR.

Turning to this clonotype: Since the CDR3 does not end with the conserved phenylalanine or tryptophan, this likely comes from a read error. The chain has TRBV12-3 or TRBV12-4 and TRBJ1-2; no reliable D call. The CDR3 totals 13 residues. The V end was cut by 5 bases, the J end by 5 bases, with 12 bases between. The DNA of the CDR3 is TGTGCCAGCAGTCTAAACCCTACTTATGGCTACACCCTC. Translating it yields CASSLNPTYGYTL.